The TCR beta chain described here comes from a study of control samples from healthy donors and cancer patients. Repertoires were generated with immunoSEQ multiplex PCR, while TCRdb's copy carries only in-frame clones and drops some. The sample yields 65,000 to 95,000 clones, around 87% seen once. Sequencing was performed on blood. The receptor was derived from a man aged 45-65 years in good health.

CDR3 sequence (DNA): TGTGCCAGCAGCCAAGGGACAGGGGGAAAACTGTTTTTT. Translating gives CASSQGTGGKLFF. The chain combines TRBV3-1 (or the pseudogene TRBV3-2) with TRBJ1-4; 10 bases align to TRBD1. The CDR3 loop spans 13 amino acids. Germline V gene data show CDR1 as LGHDT and CDR2 as YNNKEL (reference sequence). The V segment lost 1 base and the J segment 10 bases; nucleotides outside the gene matches: 0.